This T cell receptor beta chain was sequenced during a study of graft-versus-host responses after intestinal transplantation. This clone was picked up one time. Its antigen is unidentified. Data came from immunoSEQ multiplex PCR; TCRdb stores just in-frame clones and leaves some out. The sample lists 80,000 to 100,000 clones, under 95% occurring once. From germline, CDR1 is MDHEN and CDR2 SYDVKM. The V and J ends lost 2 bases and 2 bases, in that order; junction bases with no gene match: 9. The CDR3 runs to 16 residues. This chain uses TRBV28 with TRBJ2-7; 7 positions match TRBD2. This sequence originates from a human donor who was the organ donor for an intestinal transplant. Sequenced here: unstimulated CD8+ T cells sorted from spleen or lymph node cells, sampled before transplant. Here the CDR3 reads CASSLGFQRGPYEQYF. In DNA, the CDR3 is TGTGCCAGCAGTTTAGGTTTCCAGCGGGGACCCTACGAGCAGTACTTC.